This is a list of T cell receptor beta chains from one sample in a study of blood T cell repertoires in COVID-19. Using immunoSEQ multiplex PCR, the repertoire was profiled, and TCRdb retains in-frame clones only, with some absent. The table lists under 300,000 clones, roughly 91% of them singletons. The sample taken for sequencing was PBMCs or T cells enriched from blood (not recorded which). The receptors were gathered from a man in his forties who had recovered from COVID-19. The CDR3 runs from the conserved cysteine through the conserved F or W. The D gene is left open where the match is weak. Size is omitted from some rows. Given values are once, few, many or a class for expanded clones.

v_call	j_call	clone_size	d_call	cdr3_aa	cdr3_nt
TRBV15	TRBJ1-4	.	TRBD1	CATSTDRGLVKLFF	TGTGCCACCAGCACGGACAGGGGGTTAGTTAAACTGTTTTTT
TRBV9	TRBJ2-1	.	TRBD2	CASSVVVSGRAAEQFF	TGTGCCAGCAGCGTAGTTGTTAGCGGGAGGGCCGCTGAGCAGTTCTTC
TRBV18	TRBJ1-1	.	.	CASSPSLGTREDTEAFF	TGTGCCAGCTCCCCCAGTCTGGGGACCCGGGAGGACACTGAAGCTTTCTTT
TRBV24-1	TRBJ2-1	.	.	CATSDRLVFNEQFF	TGTGCCACCAGTGATCGCCTAGTCTTCAATGAGCAGTTCTTC
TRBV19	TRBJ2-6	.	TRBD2	CASSTRTSGANVLTF	TGTGCCAGTAGTACAAGGACTAGTGGGGCCAACGTCCTGACTTTC
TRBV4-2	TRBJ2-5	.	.	CASSQDGLAPETQYF	TGTGCCAGCAGCCAAGATGGGCTAGCCCCAGAGACCCAGTACTTC
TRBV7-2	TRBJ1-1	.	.	CASSLVSLVGRGTEAFF	TGTGCCAGCAGCTTAGTCTCTCTTGTTGGCAGGGGCACTGAAGCTTTCTTT
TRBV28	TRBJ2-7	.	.	CASSSERARSYEQYF	TGTGCCAGCAGTTCGGAGCGGGCAAGGTCCTACGAGCAGTACTTC
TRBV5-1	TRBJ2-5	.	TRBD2	CASSIGLAGGPAQETQYF	TGCGCCAGCAGCATAGGACTAGCGGGGGGGCCTGCACAAGAGACCCAGTACTTC
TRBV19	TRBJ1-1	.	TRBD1	CASSIDRQGREAFF	TGTGCCAGTAGTATTGATCGACAGGGCCGTGAAGCTTTCTTT
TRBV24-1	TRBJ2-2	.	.	CATSDAHNTGELFF	TGTGCCACCAGTGACGCGCATAACACCGGGGAGCTGTTTTTT
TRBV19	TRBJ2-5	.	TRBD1	CASSPIRTGEETQYF	TGTGCCAGTAGCCCCATCCGGACAGGGGAAGAGACCCAGTACTTC
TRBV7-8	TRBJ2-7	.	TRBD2	CASSLSGANTLPYEQYF	TGTGCCAGCAGCTTAAGCGGGGCCAATACTTTACCCTACGAGCAGTACTTC
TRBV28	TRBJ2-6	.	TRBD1	CASSAAGGGGANVLTF	TGTGCCAGCAGCGCCGCAGGGGGCGGTGGGGCCAACGTCCTGACTTTC
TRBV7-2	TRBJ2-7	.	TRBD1	CASSGDRGHYEQYF	TGTGCCAGCAGCGGAGACAGGGGGCACTACGAGCAGTACTTC
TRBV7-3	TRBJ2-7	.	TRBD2	CASSLEAGGYEQYF	TGTGCCAGCAGCTTAGAAGCGGGGGGATACGAGCAGTACTTC
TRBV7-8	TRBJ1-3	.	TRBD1	CASSLLGQGVSSGNTIYF	TGTGCCAGCAGCTTATTGGGACAGGGGGTTTCATCTGGAAACACCATATATTTT
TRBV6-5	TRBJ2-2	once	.	CASSPRFGTGELFF	TGTGCCAGCAGTCCCCGGTTTGGCACCGGGGAGCTGTTTTTT
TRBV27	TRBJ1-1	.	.	CASKGEPMNTEAFF	TGTGCCAGCAAGGGGGAGCCGATGAACACTGAAGCTTTCTTT
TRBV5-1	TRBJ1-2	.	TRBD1	CASSRWRDRGTDGYTF	TGCGCCAGCAGCAGGTGGCGGGACAGGGGGACCGACGGCTACACCTTC
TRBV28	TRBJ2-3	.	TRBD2	CASSSRRLADPGDTQYF	TGTGCCAGCAGTTCCCGGAGACTAGCGGACCCTGGGGATACGCAGTATTTT
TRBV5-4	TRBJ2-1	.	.	CASRESSYNEQFF	TGTGCCAGCAGGGAGAGCTCCTACAATGAGCAGTTCTTC
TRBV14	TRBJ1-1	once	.	CASSLGPNTEAFF	TGTGCCAGCAGCCTGGGCCCGAACACTGAAGCTTTCTTT
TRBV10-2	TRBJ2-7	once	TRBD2	CASSSAGGPFYEQYF	TGCGCCAGCAGTTCGGCGGGAGGGCCTTTCTACGAGCAGTACTTC
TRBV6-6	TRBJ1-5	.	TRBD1	CASRPGQGNQPQHF	TGTGCCAGCAGACCCGGACAGGGCAATCAGCCCCAGCATTTT
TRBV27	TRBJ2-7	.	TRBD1	CASSPRPGTGNAKDYEQYF	TGTGCCAGCAGTCCACGTCCCGGGACAGGGAACGCCAAGGACTACGAGCAGTACTTC
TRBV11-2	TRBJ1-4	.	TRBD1	CASSARQGNIEKLFF	TGTGCCAGCAGCGCCCGACAGGGGAACATTGAAAAACTGTTTTTT
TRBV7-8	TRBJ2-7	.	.	CASSLGTPGTQISYEQYF	TGTGCCAGCAGCTTAGGGACTCCCGGGACACAGATATCCTACGAGCAGTACTTC
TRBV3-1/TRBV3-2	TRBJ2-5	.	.	CASSQLENHQETQYF	TGTGCCAGCAGCCAACTAGAAAATCACCAAGAGACCCAGTACTTC
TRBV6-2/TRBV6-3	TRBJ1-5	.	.	CASSTGRGWNQPQHF	TGTGCCAGCAGTACCGGGAGGGGGTGGAATCAGCCCCAGCATTTT
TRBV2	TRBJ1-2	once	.	CASSEVRQSLDYGYTF	TGTGCCAGCAGTGAAGTCCGACAGTCTCTAGACTATGGCTACACCTTC
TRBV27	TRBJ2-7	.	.	CASSRRGEGLYEQYF	TGTGCCAGCAGCAGGAGGGGGGAGGGTTTGTACGAGCAGTACTTC
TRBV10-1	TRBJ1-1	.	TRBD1	CASSVGQGPKNTEAFF	TGCGCCAGCAGTGTTGGACAGGGCCCCAAGAACACTGAAGCTTTCTTT
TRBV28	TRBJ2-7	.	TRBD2	CASSSGGRRYEQYF	TGTGCCAGCAGTTCGGGAGGTAGGCGCTACGAGCAGTACTTC
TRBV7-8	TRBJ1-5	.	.	CASSLGGDGSSNQPQHF	TGTGCCAGCAGCTTAGGAGGAGATGGCAGCAGCAATCAGCCCCAGCATTTT
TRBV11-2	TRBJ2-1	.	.	CASSLGLASSYNEQFF	TGTGCCAGCAGCTTAGGTCTAGCGAGCTCCTACAATGAGCAGTTCTTC
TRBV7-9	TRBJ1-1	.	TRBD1	CASSSTPGQGAGTEAFF	TGTGCCAGCAGCTCAACCCCGGGACAGGGGGCGGGCACTGAAGCTTTCTTT
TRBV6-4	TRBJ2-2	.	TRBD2	CASSARTGLINPGELFF	TGTGCCAGCAGCGCTAGGACGGGACTAATTAACCCCGGGGAGCTGTTTTTT
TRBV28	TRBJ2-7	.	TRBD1	CASSLPGQVTYEQYF	TGTGCCAGCAGTTTACCGGGACAGGTAACCTACGAGCAGTACTTC
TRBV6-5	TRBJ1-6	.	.	CASSLDSNSPLHF	TGTGCCAGCAGTTTGGACAGTAATTCACCCCTCCACTTT
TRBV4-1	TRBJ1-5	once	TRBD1	CASSPDRGPEPQHF	TGCGCCAGCAGCCCCGACAGGGGGCCTGAGCCCCAGCATTTT
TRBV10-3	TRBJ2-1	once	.	CATTGQWNNEQFF	TGTGCCACAACGGGACAATGGAACAATGAGCAGTTCTTC
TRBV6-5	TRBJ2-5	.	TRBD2	CASRTSGTSLTQYF	TGTGCCAGCAGGACTAGCGGGACCTCGCTGACCCAGTACTTC
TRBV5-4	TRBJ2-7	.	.	CASREHRSYEQYF	TGTGCCAGCAGGGAACACAGATCCTACGAGCAGTACTTC
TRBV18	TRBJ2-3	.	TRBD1	CASSLSQGAGTDTQYF	TGTGCCAGCTCACTATCCCAGGGGGCCGGCACAGATACGCAGTATTTT
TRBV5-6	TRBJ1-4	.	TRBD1	CASSRTGGEEKLFF	TGTGCCAGCAGCCGGACAGGAGGCGAAGAAAAACTGTTTTTT
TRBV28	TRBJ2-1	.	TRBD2	CASSPPSGRAPDDQQFF	TGTGCCAGCAGTCCCCCTAGCGGGAGGGCTCCTGATGATCAGCAGTTCTTC
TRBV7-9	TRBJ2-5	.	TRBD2	CATRTSGEQETQYF	TGTGCCACCCGGACTAGCGGAGAACAAGAGACCCAGTACTTC
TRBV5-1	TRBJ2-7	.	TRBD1	CASSSRSSTGGREQYF	TGCGCCAGCAGCTCTCGCTCCTCGACAGGGGGCAGGGAGCAGTACTTC
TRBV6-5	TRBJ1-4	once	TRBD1	CASSSQGAGEKLFF	TGTGCCAGCAGTTCCCAGGGGGCCGGGGAAAAACTGTTTTTT
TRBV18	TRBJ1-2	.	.	CASSPATGLNYGYTF	TGTGCCAGCTCACCCGCGACAGGCCTAAACTATGGCTACACCTTC
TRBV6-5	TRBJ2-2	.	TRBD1	CASTVQGVHGELFF	TGTGCCAGCACCGTACAGGGGGTTCATGGGGAGCTGTTTTTT
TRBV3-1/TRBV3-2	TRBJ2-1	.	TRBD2	CASSPRTSGHNEQFF	TGTGCCAGCAGCCCCCGGACTAGCGGGCACAATGAGCAGTTCTTC
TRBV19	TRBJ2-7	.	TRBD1	CASRETGGGYEQYF	TGTGCCAGTAGGGAAACAGGGGGCGGCTACGAGCAGTACTTC
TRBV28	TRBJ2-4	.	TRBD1	CATGDRGQNIQYF	TGTGCCACCGGAGACAGGGGGCAGAACATTCAGTACTTC
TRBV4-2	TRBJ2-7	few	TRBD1	CASSQDGEPDRSSYEQYF	TGTGCCAGCAGCCAAGATGGGGAACCGGACAGGAGCTCCTACGAGCAGTACTTC
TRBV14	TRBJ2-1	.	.	CATGVGYNEQFF	TGTGCCACCGGAGTTGGATACAATGAGCAGTTCTTC
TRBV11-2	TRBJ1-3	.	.	CASSPFDPGTGNTIYF	TGTGCCAGCAGCCCGTTCGACCCGGGGACTGGAAACACCATATATTTT